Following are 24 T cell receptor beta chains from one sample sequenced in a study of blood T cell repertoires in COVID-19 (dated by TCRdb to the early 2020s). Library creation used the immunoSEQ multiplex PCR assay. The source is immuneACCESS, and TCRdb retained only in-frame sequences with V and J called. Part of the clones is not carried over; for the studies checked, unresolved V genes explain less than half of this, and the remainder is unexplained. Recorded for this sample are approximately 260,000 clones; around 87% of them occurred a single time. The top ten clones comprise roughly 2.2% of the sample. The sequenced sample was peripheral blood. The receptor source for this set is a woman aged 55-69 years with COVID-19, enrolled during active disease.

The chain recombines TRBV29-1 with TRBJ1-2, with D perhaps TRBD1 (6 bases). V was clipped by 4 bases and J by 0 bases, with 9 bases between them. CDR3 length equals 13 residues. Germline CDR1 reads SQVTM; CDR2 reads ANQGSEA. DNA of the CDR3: TGCAGCGTTGGAGGACAGACTAACTATGGCTACACCTTC. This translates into CSVGGQTNYGYTF.

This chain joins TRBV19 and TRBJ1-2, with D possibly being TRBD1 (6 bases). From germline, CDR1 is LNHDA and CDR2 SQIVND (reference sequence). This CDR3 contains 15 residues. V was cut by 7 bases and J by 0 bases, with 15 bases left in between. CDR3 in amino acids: CASNGGPGANYGYTF. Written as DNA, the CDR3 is TGTGCCAGTAATGGTGGGCCAGGGGCTAACTATGGCTACACCTTC. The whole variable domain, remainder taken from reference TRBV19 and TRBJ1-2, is DGGITQSPKYLFRKEGQNVTLSCEQNLNHDAMYWYRQDPGQGLRLIYYSQIVNDFQKGDIAEGYSVSREKKESFPLTVTSAQKNPTAFYLCASNGGPGANYGYTFGSGTRLTVV.

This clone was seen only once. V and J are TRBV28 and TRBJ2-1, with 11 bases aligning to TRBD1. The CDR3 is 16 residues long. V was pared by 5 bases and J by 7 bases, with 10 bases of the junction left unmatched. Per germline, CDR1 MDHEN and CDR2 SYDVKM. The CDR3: CASSPLDRGQWNEQFF. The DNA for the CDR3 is TGTGCCAGCAGTCCCTTGGACAGGGGGCAGTGGAATGAGCAGTTCTTC.

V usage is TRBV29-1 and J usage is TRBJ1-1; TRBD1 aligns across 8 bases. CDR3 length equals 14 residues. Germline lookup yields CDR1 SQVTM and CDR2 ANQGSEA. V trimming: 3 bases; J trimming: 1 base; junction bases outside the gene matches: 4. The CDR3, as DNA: TGCAGCGTTGAGGACAGGGATTGGAACACTGAAGCTTTCTTT. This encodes CSVEDRDWNTEAFF.

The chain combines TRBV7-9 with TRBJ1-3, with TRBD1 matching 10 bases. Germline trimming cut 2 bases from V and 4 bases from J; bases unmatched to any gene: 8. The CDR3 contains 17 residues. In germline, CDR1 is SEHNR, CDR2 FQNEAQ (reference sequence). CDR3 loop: CASSLSGTGASGNTIYF. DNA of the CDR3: TGTGCCAGCAGCTTATCCGGGACAGGGGCGTCAGGAAACACCATATATTTT.

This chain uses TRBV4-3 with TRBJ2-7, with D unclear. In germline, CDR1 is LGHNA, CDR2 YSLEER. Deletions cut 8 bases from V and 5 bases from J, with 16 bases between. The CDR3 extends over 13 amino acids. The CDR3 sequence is CASRGDGPHEQYF. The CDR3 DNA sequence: TGCGCCAGCCGCGGCGACGGCCCCCACGAGCAGTACTTC.

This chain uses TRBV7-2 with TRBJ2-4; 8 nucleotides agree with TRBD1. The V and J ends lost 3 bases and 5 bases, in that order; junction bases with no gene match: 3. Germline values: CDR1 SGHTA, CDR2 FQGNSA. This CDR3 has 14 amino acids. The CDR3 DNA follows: TGTGCCAGCAGCTTTGGACAGGGAGAAAACATTCAGTACTTC. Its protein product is CASSFGQGENIQYF.

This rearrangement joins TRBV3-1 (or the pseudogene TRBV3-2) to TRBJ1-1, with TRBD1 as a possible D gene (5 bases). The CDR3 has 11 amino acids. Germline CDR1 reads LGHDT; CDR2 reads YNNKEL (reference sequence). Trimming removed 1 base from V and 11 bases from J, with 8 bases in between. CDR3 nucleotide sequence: TGTGCCAGCAGCCAAGGTGGGGGGGCTTTCTTT. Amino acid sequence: CASSQGGGAFF.

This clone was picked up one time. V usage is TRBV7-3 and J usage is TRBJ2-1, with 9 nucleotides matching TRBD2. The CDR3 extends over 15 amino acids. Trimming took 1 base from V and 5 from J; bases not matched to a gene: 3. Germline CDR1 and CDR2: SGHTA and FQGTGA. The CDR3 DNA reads TGTGCCAGCAGCTTAATCGCGGGGGGGCACAATGAGCAGTTCTTC. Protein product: CASSLIAGGHNEQFF.

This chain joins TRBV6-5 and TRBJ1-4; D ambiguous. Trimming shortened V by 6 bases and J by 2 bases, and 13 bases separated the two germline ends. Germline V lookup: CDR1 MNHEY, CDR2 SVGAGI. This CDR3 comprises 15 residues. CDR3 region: CASSENQATNEKLFF. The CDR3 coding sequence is TGTGCCAGCAGCGAGAACCAGGCGACTAATGAAAAACTGTTTTTT.

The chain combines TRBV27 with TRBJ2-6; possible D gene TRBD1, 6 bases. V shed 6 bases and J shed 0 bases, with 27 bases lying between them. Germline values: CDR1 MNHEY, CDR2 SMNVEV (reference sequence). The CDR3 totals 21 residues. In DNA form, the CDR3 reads TGTGCCAGCAGGGTACATATGGGGTCCGGGACAATTGTCTCTGGGGCCAACGTCCTGACTTTC. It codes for CASRVHMGSGTIVSGANVLTF.

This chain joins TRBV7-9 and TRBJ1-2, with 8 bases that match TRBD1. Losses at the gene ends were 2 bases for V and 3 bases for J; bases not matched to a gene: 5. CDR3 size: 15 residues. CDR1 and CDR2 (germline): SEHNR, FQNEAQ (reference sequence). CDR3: CASSLMGTGDYGYTF. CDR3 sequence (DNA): TGTGCCAGCAGCTTAATGGGGACAGGCGACTATGGCTACACCTTC.

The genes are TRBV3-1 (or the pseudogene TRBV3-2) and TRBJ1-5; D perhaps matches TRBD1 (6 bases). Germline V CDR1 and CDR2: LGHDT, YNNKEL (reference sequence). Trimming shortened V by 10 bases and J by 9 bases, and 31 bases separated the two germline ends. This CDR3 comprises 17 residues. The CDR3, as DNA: TGTGCCAACAGAGAAGCGTTAGGGGGAGTCTGCGACCGGCCCCAGCATTTT. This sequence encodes CANREALGGVCDRPQHF.

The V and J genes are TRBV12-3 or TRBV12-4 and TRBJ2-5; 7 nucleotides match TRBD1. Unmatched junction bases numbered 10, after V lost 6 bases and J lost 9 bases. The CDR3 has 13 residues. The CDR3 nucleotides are TGTGCCAGCAGAATCGGGGCCCAGGGGGCCCAGTACTTC. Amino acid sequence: CASRIGAQGAQYF.

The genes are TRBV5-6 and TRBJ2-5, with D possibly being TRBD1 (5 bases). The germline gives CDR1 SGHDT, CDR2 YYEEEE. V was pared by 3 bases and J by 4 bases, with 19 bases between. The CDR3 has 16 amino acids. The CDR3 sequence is CASSSLRARLGETQYF. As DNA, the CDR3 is TGTGCCAGCAGCTCACTCAGGGCCCGCTTAGGAGAGACCCAGTACTTC.

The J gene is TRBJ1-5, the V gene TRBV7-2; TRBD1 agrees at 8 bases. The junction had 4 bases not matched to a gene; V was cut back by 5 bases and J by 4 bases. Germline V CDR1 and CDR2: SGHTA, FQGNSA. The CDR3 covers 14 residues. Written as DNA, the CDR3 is TGTGCCAGCAGCGGGACAGGCGGTAATCAGCCCCAGCATTTT. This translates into CASSGTGGNQPQHF. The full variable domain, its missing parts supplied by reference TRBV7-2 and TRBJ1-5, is GAGVSQSPSNKVTEKGKDVELRCDPISGHTALYWYRQSLGQGLEFLIYFQGNSAPDKSGLPSDRFSAERTGGSVSTLTIQRTQQEDSAVYLCASSGTGGNQPQHFGDGTRLSIL.

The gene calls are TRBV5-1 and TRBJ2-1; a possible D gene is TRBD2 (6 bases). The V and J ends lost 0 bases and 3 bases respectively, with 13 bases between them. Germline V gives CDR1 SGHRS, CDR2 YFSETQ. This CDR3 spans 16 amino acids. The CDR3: CASSLEGAGFYNEQFF. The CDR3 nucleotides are TGCGCCAGCAGCTTGGAAGGTGCGGGGTTCTACAATGAGCAGTTCTTC. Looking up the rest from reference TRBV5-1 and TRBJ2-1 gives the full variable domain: KAGVTQTPRYLIKTRGQQVTLSCSPISGHRSVSWYQQTPGQGLQFLFEYFSETQRNKGNFPGRFSGRQFSNSRSEMNVSTLELGDSALYLCASSLEGAGFYNEQFFGPGTRLTVL.

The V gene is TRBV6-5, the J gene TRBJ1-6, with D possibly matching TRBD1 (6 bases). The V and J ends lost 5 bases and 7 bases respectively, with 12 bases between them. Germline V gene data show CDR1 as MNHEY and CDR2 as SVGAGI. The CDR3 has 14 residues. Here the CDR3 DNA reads TGTGCCAGCAGTACACGACAGGAGAATTCACCCCTCCACTTT. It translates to CASSTRQENSPLHF.

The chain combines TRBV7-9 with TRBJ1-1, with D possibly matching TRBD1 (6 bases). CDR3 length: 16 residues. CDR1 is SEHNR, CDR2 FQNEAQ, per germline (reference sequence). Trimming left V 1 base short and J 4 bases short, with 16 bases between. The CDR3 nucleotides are TGTGCCAGCAGCTTAGTCGGGGGGGCGCCGGTCACTGAAGCTTTCTTT. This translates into CASSLVGGAPVTEAFF. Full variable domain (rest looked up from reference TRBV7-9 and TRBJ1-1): DTGVSQNPRHKITKRGQNVTFRCDPISEHNRLYWYRQTLGQGPEFLTYFQNEAQLEKSRLLSDRFSAERPKGSFSTLEIQRTEQGDSAMYLCASSLVGGAPVTEAFFGQGTRLTVV.

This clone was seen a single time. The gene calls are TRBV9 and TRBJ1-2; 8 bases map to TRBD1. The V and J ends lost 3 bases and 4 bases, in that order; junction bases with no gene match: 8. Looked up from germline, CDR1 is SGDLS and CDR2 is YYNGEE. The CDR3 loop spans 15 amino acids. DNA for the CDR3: TGTGCCAGCAGCGCAGGACAGGGACCCTTCTATGGCTACACCTTC. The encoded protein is CASSAGQGPFYGYTF.

CDR3 region: CAISVGQVHYGYTF. The CDR3 DNA sequence: TGTGCCATCAGTGTGGGACAGGTCCACTATGGCTACACCTTC. The V gene is TRBV10-3, the J gene TRBJ1-2; 8 bases align to TRBD1. There are 14 residues in the CDR3. Germline CDR1 and CDR2: ENHRY and SYGVKD. The ends lost 4 bases at V and 3 bases at J; junction bases unmatched: 4.

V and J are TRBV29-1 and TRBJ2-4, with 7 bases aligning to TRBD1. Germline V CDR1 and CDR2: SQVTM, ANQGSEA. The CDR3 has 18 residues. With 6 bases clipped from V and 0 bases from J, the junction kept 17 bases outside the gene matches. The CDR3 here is CSVIFWPGQLLAKNIQYF. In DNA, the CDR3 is TGCAGCGTGATCTTTTGGCCGGGACAGCTTCTAGCCAAAAACATTCAGTACTTC.

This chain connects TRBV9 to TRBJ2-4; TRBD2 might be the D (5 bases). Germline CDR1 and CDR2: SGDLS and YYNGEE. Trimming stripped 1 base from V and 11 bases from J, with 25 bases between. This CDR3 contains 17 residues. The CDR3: CASSVRDWPAGGTFQYF. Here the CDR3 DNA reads TGTGCCAGCAGCGTAAGGGATTGGCCCGCGGGCGGAACATTTCAGTACTTC.

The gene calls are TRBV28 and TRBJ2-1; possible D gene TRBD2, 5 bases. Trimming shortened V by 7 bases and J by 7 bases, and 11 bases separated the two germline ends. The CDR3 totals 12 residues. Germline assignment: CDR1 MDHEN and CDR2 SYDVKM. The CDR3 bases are TGTGCCAGCAACCCAACGGGGAATGAGCAGTTCTTC. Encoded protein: CASNPTGNEQFF. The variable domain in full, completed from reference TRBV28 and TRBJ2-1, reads DVKVTQSSRYLVKRTGEKVFLECVQDMDHENMFWYRQDPGLGLRLIYFSYDVKMKEKGDIPEGYSVSREKKERFSLILESASTNQTSMYLCASNPTGNEQFFGPGTRLTVL.